Each of the 30 T cell receptor beta chains below was sequenced from the same sample in a study of blood T cells in healthy people across ages. The second PCR ran 7 to 11 cycles with a sample-barcoded 5' primer and J-beta primers. TCRdb used MiXCR to reprocess the 5' RACE reads, holding one entry per CDR3 protein. This sample has roughly 1,100,000 distinct CDR3 sequences, with around 25% found just once. The sample was also reused in another study, on T cells of mothers and their children.

Sequenced sample: blood. Every receptor here comes from a girl aged 2 to 9 in good health.

V usage is TRBV20-1 and J usage is TRBJ2-7; D uncertain. V lost 5 bases and J 6 bases, leaving 11 bases between the germline ends. CDR1 and CDR2 (germline): DFQATT, SNEGSKA (reference sequence). This CDR3 is 11 amino acids long. The CDR3 DNA reads as TGCAGTGCTGAAGTAGATTCCGAGCAGTACTTC. Its protein product is CSAEVDSEQYF.

This clonotype was counted a few times. The chain uses TRBV9 and TRBJ2-7, with D maybe TRBD2 (6 bases). V was pared by 2 bases and J by 2 bases, with 14 bases between. The CDR3 loop spans 15 amino acids. Germline V gene data show CDR1 as SGDLS and CDR2 as YYNGEE. CDR3 residues: CASSVGAGRAYEQYF. CDR3 DNA: TGTGCCAGCAGCGTTGGGGCGGGGAGAGCCTACGAGCAGTACTTC.

This clonotype was seen more than once but under ten times. The V and J genes are TRBV10-3 and TRBJ2-5, with D maybe TRBD2 (6 bases). The DNA end favors TRBJ2-7, so the J call may be wrong. CDR1 is ENHRY and CDR2 is SYGVKD in the germline V gene. The CDR3 totals 14 residues. The CDR3 reads CAIKGGTADYEQYF. DNA for the CDR3: TGTGCCATCAAAGGAGGGACGGCGGACTACGAGCAGTACTTC.

A few counts support this clonotype. J is TRBJ2-5 and V is TRBV7-2; 9 bases fit TRBD1. The tail of the sequence fits TRBJ2-7 better, so the J call may be wrong. Germline assignment: CDR1 SGHTA and CDR2 FQGNSA. The CDR3 totals 15 residues. The chain's CDR3 is CASSLADRGTYEQYF. The DNA for the CDR3 is TGTGCCAGCAGCTTAGCGGACAGGGGCACCTACGAGCAGTACTTC.

V and J are TRBV7-9 and TRBJ2-1, with 12 bases that match TRBD1. With 10 bases clipped from V and 8 bases from J, the junction kept 12 bases outside the gene matches. Germline V CDR1 and CDR2: SEHNR, FQNEAQ (reference sequence). This CDR3 has 15 residues. The CDR3 is CATRLGTGGADEQFF. In DNA form, the CDR3 reads TGTGCCACCCGGTTGGGGACAGGGGGCGCGGATGAGCAGTTCTTC.

In this sample, this clonotype turned up a few times. The chain couples TRBV29-1 to TRBJ2-5; 7 bases fit TRBD1. Trimming removed 6 bases from V and 2 bases from J; junction bases left unmatched: 6. Germline loops: CDR1 SQVTM, CDR2 ANQGSEA. CDR3 size: 13 residues. CDR3 amino acids: CSVGDSPQETQYF. The CDR3 DNA is TGCAGCGTCGGGGACAGCCCGCAAGAGACCCAGTACTTC.

The CDR3 protein is CASSFPDSPYEQYV. The CDR3 DNA reads TGTGCCAGCAGCTTTCCCGACAGTCCCTACGAGCAGTACGTC. The V gene is TRBV11-3, the J gene TRBJ2-1; D might be TRBD1 (5 bases). Matching the DNA end better, TRBJ2-7 makes the J call doubtful. CDR1 is SGHNT and CDR2 is YENEEA in the germline V gene. This CDR3 has 14 residues.

The V gene is TRBV12-3 or TRBV12-4, the J gene TRBJ2-7; D gene uncertain. Trimming left V 11 bases short and J 2 bases short, with 10 bases between. This CDR3 contains 11 residues. CDR3 region: CAPTTTYEQYF. The CDR3 DNA sequence: TGTGCCCCCACTACTACCTACGAGCAGTACTTC.

There are a few counts of this clonotype. J is TRBJ2-5 and V is TRBV13; 9 positions match TRBD2. The J call is uncertain, as TRBJ2-1 better fits the DNA end. The CDR3 runs 14 residues. CDR1 and CDR2 (germline): PRHDT, FYEKMQ (reference sequence). The CDR3 nucleotides read TGTGCCAGCAGCTCCGGCGGGAGGGCCAGGGAGCAGTTCTTC. This encodes CASSSGGRAREQFF.

The V and J genes are TRBV14 and TRBJ2-2; 10 bases agree with TRBD2. The CDR3 loop spans 16 amino acids. Per the germline V gene, CDR1 is SGHDN and CDR2 is FVKESK. Germline trimming cut 5 bases from V and 0 bases from J; bases unmatched to any gene: 3. This CDR3 reads CASSFLAGANTGELFF. The CDR3 bases are TGTGCCAGCAGCTTTCTAGCGGGGGCGAACACCGGGGAGCTGTTTTTT. Full variable domain (missing parts from reference TRBV14 and TRBJ2-2): EAGVTQFPSHSVIEKGQTVTLRCDPISGHDNLYWYRRVMGKEIKFLLHFVKESKQDESGMPNNRFLAERTGGTYSTLKVQPAELEDSGVYFCASSFLAGANTGELFFGEGSRLTVL.

This clonotype was detected many times. The chain has TRBV27 and TRBJ2-3, with no clear D. Trimming removed 5 bases at V and 2 bases at J, with 17 bases between. The CDR3 sequence is 16 residues long. The germline V gene has CDR1 MNHEY and CDR2 SMNVEV (reference sequence). This chain's CDR3 is CASSPQAVTITDTQYF. The CDR3 DNA reads TGTGCCAGCAGTCCCCAAGCAGTTACTATCACAGATACGCAGTATTTT.

The rearrangement uses TRBV27 and TRBJ1-5; D remains unclear. The germline V gene encodes CDR1 MNHEY and CDR2 SMNVEV (reference sequence). The CDR3 length is 16 residues. V was clipped by 6 bases and J by 3 bases, with 18 bases between them. The CDR3 nucleotides read TGTGCCAGCAGACCAACGCCGGGCCCAGTCAATCAGCCCCAGCATTTT. Its protein product is CASRPTPGPVNQPQHF.

The rearrangement joins TRBV20-1 to TRBJ2-3; TRBD2 aligns across 12 bases. Germline V gene data show CDR1 as DFQATT and CDR2 as SNEGSKA (reference sequence). The CDR3 is 16 amino acids. V lost 2 bases and J lost 6; bases outside the gene matches: 9. CDR3 region: CSARFGTSGPDDTQYF. DNA of the CDR3: TGCAGTGCTAGATTTGGGACTAGCGGGCCCGACGATACGCAGTATTTT.

The V and J genes are TRBV7-3 and TRBJ2-5; D is undetermined. The CDR3 has 13 residues. Germline-derived CDR1 and CDR2 are SGHTA and FQGTGA. With 2 bases removed from V and 11 bases from J, the gap between germline ends came to 15 bases. CDR3 in amino acids: CASSLEYSTKQYF. CDR3 DNA sequence: TGTGCCAGCAGCTTAGAGTACTCTACGAAGCAGTACTTC. Using reference TRBV7-3 and TRBJ2-5 for the parts outside the CDR3, the full variable domain is GAGVSQTPSNKVTEKGKYVELRCDPISGHTALYWYRQSLGQGPEFLIYFQGTGAADDSGLPNDRFFAVRPEGSVSTLKIQRTERGDSAVYLCASSLEYSTKQYFGPGTRLLVL.

This clonotype was picked up a small number of times. J is TRBJ1-4 and V is TRBV25-1, with D unclear. The CDR3 consists of 11 residues. Looked up from germline, CDR1 is MGHDK and CDR2 is SYGVNS. The V end was cut by 4 bases, the J end by 8 bases, with 5 bases between. CDR3 region: CASSGLEKLFF. The CDR3 nucleotides read TGTGCCAGCAGTGGTTTAGAAAAACTGTTTTTT.

Only one count was recorded for this clonotype. The chain uses TRBV12-3 or TRBV12-4 and TRBJ2-3; D might be TRBD1 or TRBD2, each matching 5 bases. The CDR3 is 14 residues long. Trimming cost V 5 bases and J 0 bases, with 9 bases left between them. CDR3 DNA: TGTGCCAGCAGTGGGACCGATAGCACAGATACGCAGTATTTT. It translates to CASSGTDSTDTQYF.

The V and J genes are TRBV7-9 and TRBJ2-1; D possibly uses TRBD1 or TRBD2 (5 bases each). Trimming stripped 3 bases from V and 0 bases from J, with 9 bases between. The CDR3 sequence is 15 residues long. Per the germline V gene, CDR1 is SEHNR and CDR2 is FQNEAQ (reference sequence). The CDR3 sequence: CASSFGTDSYNEQFF. The CDR3 DNA is TGTGCCAGCAGCTTCGGGACCGACTCCTACAATGAGCAGTTCTTC.

The J gene is TRBJ1-2, the V gene TRBV2; 8 bases agree with TRBD1. Germline V CDR1 and CDR2: SNHLY, FYNNEI. The CDR3 covers 15 residues. V trimming: 6 bases; J trimming: 8 bases; junction bases outside the gene matches: 14. The CDR3 spells CASSPWTGRAGGYTF. Written as DNA, the CDR3 is TGTGCCAGCAGCCCGTGGACAGGGAGGGCAGGCGGCTACACCTTC.

This clonotype was seen only once. This sequence joins TRBV5-1 and TRBJ2-5; perhaps TRBD2 as D (6 bases). Trimming stripped 0 bases from V and 3 bases from J, with 18 bases between. Germline assignment: CDR1 SGHRS and CDR2 YFSETQ. This CDR3 region has 17 residues. The CDR3 sequence is CASSLVFGTEGKETQYF. Written as DNA, the CDR3 is TGCGCCAGCAGCTTGGTTTTCGGGACTGAGGGAAAAGAGACCCAGTACTTC. Complete variable domain (other parts from reference TRBV5-1 and TRBJ2-5): KAGVTQTPRYLIKTRGQQVTLSCSPISGHRSVSWYQQTPGQGLQFLFEYFSETQRNKGNFPGRFSGRQFSNSRSEMNVSTLELGDSALYLCASSLVFGTEGKETQYFGPGTRLLVL.

The V and J genes are TRBV4-3 and TRBJ2-2; no clear D gene. V dropped 0 bases and J dropped 3 bases, with 8 bases sitting between them. This CDR3 region has 15 residues. Germline loops: CDR1 LGHNA, CDR2 YSLEER. The CDR3 sequence: CASSQDSLYTGELFF. The CDR3 nucleotides are TGCGCCAGCAGCCAAGACTCTCTTTACACCGGGGAGCTGTTTTTT.

The chain uses TRBV28 and TRBJ2-1; maybe TRBD1 (5 bases). Trimming took off 5 bases at V and 2 bases at J, with 16 bases between the two ends. Germline CDR1 and CDR2: MDHEN and SYDVKM. The CDR3 is 16 amino acids. The CDR3 loop is CASSRATALPYNEQFF. The CDR3 nucleotides are TGTGCCAGCAGTCGGGCGACAGCGTTACCCTACAATGAGCAGTTCTTC.

This clonotype was seen a few times. J is TRBJ2-7 and V is TRBV5-5; possibly TRBD1 or TRBD2 for D (6 bases each). Germline V gene lookup returns CDR1 SGHKS and CDR2 YYEKEE (reference sequence). Trimming shortened V by 4 bases and J by 4 bases, and 12 bases separated the two germline ends. The length of the CDR3 is 13 residues. The CDR3 nucleotides read TGTGCCAGCAGCGGGGGGACAATATACGAGCAGTACTTC. Protein product: CASSGGTIYEQYF.

This clonotype was recorded a few times. The genes are TRBV7-3 and TRBJ2-5; 7 bases line up with TRBD2. The better agreement between TRBJ2-1 and the DNA end casts doubt on the J call. Germline assignment: CDR1 SGHTA and CDR2 FQGTGA. The CDR3 sequence is 15 residues long. The CDR3 is CASSFGGSRYNEQFF. In nucleotides, the CDR3 is TGTGCCAGCAGCTTTGGCGGGAGTCGCTACAATGAGCAGTTCTTC.

This chain connects TRBV9 to TRBJ1-2; D gene unclear. The germline gives CDR1 SGDLS, CDR2 YYNGEE. The CDR3 totals 15 residues. Trimming shortened V by 0 bases and J by 4 bases, and 13 bases separated the two germline ends. The DNA of the CDR3 is TGTGCCAGCAGCGTAGATCCGGATGAACCCTATGGCTACACCTTC. Protein sequence: CASSVDPDEPYGYTF.

The chain links TRBV10-3 to TRBJ2-1; D is undetermined. V was shortened by 4 bases and J by 4 bases, with 11 bases between the two germline ends. Germline-derived CDR1 and CDR2 are ENHRY and SYGVKD. CDR3 length equals 14 residues. The CDR3 region is CAISGSTSYNEQFF. In DNA, the CDR3 is TGTGCCATCAGTGGGTCCACCTCTTACAATGAGCAGTTCTTC.

As regards this clonotype: One junction end does not reproduce the germline sequence, and a read error may be involved. The chain couples TRBV12-3 or TRBV12-4 to TRBJ2-3; 7 bases fit TRBD1. The CDR3 sequence is 16 residues long. CDR3 loop: CASSTMTGRRADAQYF. For the CDR3, the DNA is TGTGCCAGCAGTACCATGACAGGGAGAAGAGCAGATGCGCAGTATTTT.

As DNA, the CDR3 is TGCGCCAGCAGCCAAGGGAGGACTAGCTCCTACGAGCAGTACTTC. Translating it yields CASSQGRTSSYEQYF. The chain recombines TRBV4-3 with TRBJ2-5; 7 bases map to TRBD2. The J call may be faulty, since TRBJ2-7 better matches the DNA end. Per germline, CDR1 LGHNA and CDR2 YSLEER. The CDR3 covers 15 residues.

Of note for this clonotype: This CDR3 fails to terminate in the conserved phenylalanine or tryptophan, so it likely reflects a read error. V gene TRBV6-1 combines with J gene TRBJ2-3; a possible D gene is TRBD2 (7 bases). Trimming pared 1 base from V and 4 bases from J, leaving 15 bases between. The CDR3 runs 16 residues. Germline CDR1 reads MNHNS; CDR2 reads SASEGT. CDR3 region: CASSEGPRGHSDTQYS. The CDR3 region has the DNA TGTGCCAGCAGTGAAGGCCCGCGGGGGCACTCAGATACGCAGTATTCT.

The V call is TRBV10-3, the J call TRBJ1-5; TRBD1 agrees at 8 bases. In germline, CDR1 is ENHRY, CDR2 SYGVKD. V was clipped by 2 bases and J by 4 bases; unmatched bases: 10. This CDR3 comprises 17 residues. Here the CDR3 reads CAISENPGQVVNQPQHF. CDR3 coding DNA: TGTGCCATCAGTGAGAACCCGGGACAGGTAGTAAATCAGCCCCAGCATTTT.

A few counts support this clonotype. This chain uses TRBV5-6 with TRBJ2-7; no clear D. The J call could be wrong; TRBJ2-5 is a better fit for the DNA end. Germline loops: CDR1 SGHDT, CDR2 YYEEEE. This CDR3 is built from 13 residues. The CDR3 DNA reads as TGTGCCAGCACCCCCCAAGGAAGAGAGACCCAGTACTTC. Amino acid sequence: CASTPQGRETQYF.